A selection of T cell receptor beta chains follows, all from one sample in a study of shared clonotypes between healthy human individuals. This table comes from immunoSEQ multiplex PCR, and its TCRdb copy is limited to in-frame clones, with some not included. Found here are about 2.1 million clones, just under 95% of them singletons; the top ten hold 1.5% to 2%. Sequenced: naive CD8+ T cells from PBMCs. The receptors originated from a man younger than 35 in good health. Some clones in this sample may be carry-over from other donors' samples. Each CDR3 is given with its conserved first and last residue. The D gene is left open where the match is weak. Size values are once, few and many counts, or a class for expanded clones, and some rows have none.

d_call	v_call	j_call	clone_size	cdr3_nt	cdr3_aa
NA	TRBV27	TRBJ2-5	NA	TGTGCCAGCACGTCGGGGCAGGGTACAACCCAGTACTTC	CASTSGQGTTQYF
NA	TRBV5-6	TRBJ2-3	NA	TGTGCCAGCAGCGGCACCGGGACTGGGGCACTTGATACGCAGTATTTT	CASSGTGTGALDTQYF
NA	TRBV27	TRBJ2-1	NA	TGTGCCAGCAGGAACGCGGGCGTGGGGACCCACAATGAGCAGTTCTTC	CASRNAGVGTHNEQFF
NA	TRBV4-3	TRBJ2-3	NA	TGCGCCAGCAGCCAAGACTGGCGCACCTTGGGGGATACGCAGTATTTT	CASSQDWRTLGDTQYF
NA	TRBV7-9	TRBJ1-1	NA	TGTGCCAGCAGCCTCCGCGCAGCACACACTGAAGCTTTCTTT	CASSLRAAHTEAFF
NA	TRBV27	TRBJ1-2	NA	TGTGCCAGCAGTTTATCGGCTTGGGCAGGGGAGAACTATGGCTACACCTTC	CASSLSAWAGENYGYTF
TRBD1	TRBV27	TRBJ1-1	NA	TGTGCCAGCAGTCCATGGACAGGGAACGACCTTGAAGCTTTCTTT	CASSPWTGNDLEAFF
TRBD1	TRBV19	TRBJ2-7	NA	TGTGCCAGTAGTTCACCCGGGACAGGAGTGAGAGAGCAGTACTTC	CASSSPGTGVREQYF
TRBD2	TRBV7-6	TRBJ2-3	NA	TGTGCCAGCAGCCGCGGGACTAGCGGGAGCACAGATACGCAGTATTTT	CASSRGTSGSTDTQYF
NA	TRBV29-1	TRBJ2-1	NA	TGCAGCGTCAAGGGGTGGGAGCAGTTCTTC	CSVKGWEQFF
TRBD1	TRBV27	TRBJ2-7	NA	TGTGCCAGCAGTTTGCGGGACAGGCGCTACGAGCAGTACTTC	CASSLRDRRYEQYF
TRBD2	TRBV4-1	TRBJ2-2	NA	TGCGCCAGCAGCCACGGGACTAGCGGGGAAACCGGGGAGCTGTTTTTT	CASSHGTSGETGELFF
TRBD1	TRBV27	TRBJ2-7	NA	TGTGCCAGCGGCGCGACAGGGGCCCCTCTCGAGCAGTACTTC	CASGATGAPLEQYF
NA	TRBV7-9	TRBJ2-5	NA	TGTGCCAGCCGCCCGGCCGCTCCAGTGGAGACCCAGTACTTC	CASRPAAPVETQYF
TRBD1	TRBV28	TRBJ1-1	NA	TGTGCCAGCAGTCCGACAGGGTGGTACACTGAAGCTTTCTTT	CASSPTGWYTEAFF
NA	TRBV9	TRBJ2-2	NA	TGTGCCAGCAGCGTAATAGTTACCGGGGAGCTGTTTTTT	CASSVIVTGELFF
TRBD1	TRBV4-1	TRBJ2-7	NA	TGCGCCAGCAGCCAAGGCACAGGGGTCCACGAGCAGTACTTC	CASSQGTGVHEQYF
NA	TRBV5-6	TRBJ1-2	NA	TGTGCCAGCAGCTCTAGTACGGGACCCCACTCTGCGGTGGGCTACACCTTC	CASSSSTGPHSAVGYTF
TRBD2	TRBV4-3	TRBJ2-1	once	TGCGCCAGCAGCCAAGATCCCTCCCTAGCGGGAGTGGCCCACGGATACAATGAGCAGTTCTTC	CASSQDPSLAGVAHGYNEQFF
NA	TRBV6-5	TRBJ2-1	once	TGTGCCAGCAGCCTACCCCGAGCTTCAGACAATGAGCAGTTCTTC	CASSLPRASDNEQFF
NA	TRBV27	TRBJ2-7	NA	TGTGCCAGCAGTTTAAAGGGTCGTTCCTACGAGCAGTACTTC	CASSLKGRSYEQYF
NA	TRBV6-1	TRBJ2-7	NA	TGTGCCAGTGGGCTGGGCCTTTTTTACGAGCAGTACTTC	CASGLGLFYEQYF
TRBD1	TRBV15	TRBJ1-2	once	TGTGCCACCAGCAGAGTTCAGGGGGTGACTGGCTACACCTTC	CATSRVQGVTGYTF
NA	TRBV19	TRBJ2-7	NA	TGTGCCAGTAGTAGCGACAGCCGTCCCTACGAGCAGTACTTC	CASSSDSRPYEQYF
NA	TRBV11-3	TRBJ2-7	NA	TGTGCCAGCAGCTTCGCTGGCTCCTACGAGCAGTACTTC	CASSFAGSYEQYF
TRBD2	TRBV11-3	TRBJ2-7	NA	TGTGCCAGCAACCATTGGGCGGGAGGGCCTAACGAGCAGTACTTC	CASNHWAGGPNEQYF
NA	TRBV11-2	TRBJ2-1	NA	TGTGCCAGCAGCTTTTCTGGGTACAATGAGCAGTTCTTC	CASSFSGYNEQFF
NA	TRBV13	TRBJ2-7	NA	TGTGCCAGCAGCTCAATACTCTCCCGAGACGAGCAGTACTTC	CASSSILSRDEQYF
TRBD1	TRBV19	TRBJ1-5	NA	TGTGCCAGTAGTTCTCAGGGGGCCTTCAATCAGCCCCAGCATTTT	CASSSQGAFNQPQHF
NA	TRBV7-2	TRBJ1-2	NA	TGTGCCAGCAGCCTCTCGACAGATAACTATGGCTACACCTTC	CASSLSTDNYGYTF
TRBD2	TRBV28	TRBJ2-1	once	TGTGCCAGCAGTTTATACAGTGGGCTAGCGGGGTCCAATGAGCAGTTCTTC	CASSLYSGLAGSNEQFF
NA	TRBV7-9	TRBJ1-2	NA	TGTGCCAGCAGCCCCTTCCTCGGGGGCTACACCTTC	CASSPFLGGYTF
NA	TRBV7-6	TRBJ1-2	NA	TGTGCCAGCAGCTTAGGCCAGGGCGAAGGCTACACCTTC	CASSLGQGEGYTF
NA	TRBV7-9	TRBJ2-5	NA	TGTGCCAGCAGCCCCCGACGAGGGGCCAGCGAGACCCAGTACTTC	CASSPRRGASETQYF
NA	TRBV9	TRBJ1-3	NA	TGTGCCAGCAGCCCAGACGATACCAGCTCTGGAAACACCATATATTTT	CASSPDDTSSGNTIYF
NA	TRBV27	TRBJ1-1	few	TGTGCCAGCAGTTTTTACATGAACACTGAAGCTTTCTTT	CASSFYMNTEAFF
TRBD1	TRBV7-8	TRBJ1-2	NA	TGTGCCAGCAGCTTATGGGACAGGGTAGACGGCTACACCTTC	CASSLWDRVDGYTF
NA	TRBV30	TRBJ1-3	NA	TGTGCCTGGAGTGGAGGGACCTTCAAAGGCTCTGGAAACACCATATATTTT	CAWSGGTFKGSGNTIYF
NA	TRBV2	TRBJ1-1	NA	TGTGCCAGCAGTGCTGGGTTCACTGAAGCTTTCTTT	CASSAGFTEAFF
NA	TRBV29-1	TRBJ2-7	NA	TGCAGCGCTGCCGGGAGACAGGGGGAATTAGCGGGAGCTTACGAGCAGTACTTC	CSAAGRQGELAGAYEQYF
NA	TRBV6-5	TRBJ2-1	NA	TGTGCCAGCAAAGACAGGATGTTCTTC	CASKDRMFF
NA	TRBV19	TRBJ2-7	NA	TGTGCCAGTAGTATGAAGGCCAGGGATCGGCAGTACTTC	CASSMKARDRQYF
TRBD2	TRBV7-9	TRBJ2-3	NA	TGTGCCAGCAGCGCCGGACTAGCGGCAGATACGCAGTATTTT	CASSAGLAADTQYF
NA	TRBV7-9	TRBJ2-7	NA	TGTGCCAGCAGCCCCAGGGACGGACAGAGCTCCTACGAGCAGTACTTC	CASSPRDGQSSYEQYF
NA	TRBV30	TRBJ2-2	few	TGTGCCTGGAGCCCTCCCGGGGAGCTGTTTTTT	CAWSPPGELFF
NA	TRBV5-4	TRBJ2-7	NA	TGTGCCAGCAGCTTGCGCCCGAACTACGAGCAGTACTTC	CASSLRPNYEQYF
NA	TRBV23-1	TRBJ2-3	once	TGCGCCAGCACCATCACGGGGACAAAATCCACAGATACGCAGTATTTT	CASTITGTKSTDTQYF
NA	TRBV11-2	TRBJ2-7	NA	TGTGCCAGCAGCTTGGGGGGGCGCTTGCACGAGCAGTACTTC	CASSLGGRLHEQYF
NA	TRBV27	TRBJ2-3	once	TGTGCCAGCAGTTTAAATAACCCCTACAAGGATACGCAGTATTTT	CASSLNNPYKDTQYF
TRBD1	TRBV13	TRBJ2-7	NA	TGTGCCAGCAGCTCTGACAGGGGTGGCGAGCAGTACTTC	CASSSDRGGEQYF